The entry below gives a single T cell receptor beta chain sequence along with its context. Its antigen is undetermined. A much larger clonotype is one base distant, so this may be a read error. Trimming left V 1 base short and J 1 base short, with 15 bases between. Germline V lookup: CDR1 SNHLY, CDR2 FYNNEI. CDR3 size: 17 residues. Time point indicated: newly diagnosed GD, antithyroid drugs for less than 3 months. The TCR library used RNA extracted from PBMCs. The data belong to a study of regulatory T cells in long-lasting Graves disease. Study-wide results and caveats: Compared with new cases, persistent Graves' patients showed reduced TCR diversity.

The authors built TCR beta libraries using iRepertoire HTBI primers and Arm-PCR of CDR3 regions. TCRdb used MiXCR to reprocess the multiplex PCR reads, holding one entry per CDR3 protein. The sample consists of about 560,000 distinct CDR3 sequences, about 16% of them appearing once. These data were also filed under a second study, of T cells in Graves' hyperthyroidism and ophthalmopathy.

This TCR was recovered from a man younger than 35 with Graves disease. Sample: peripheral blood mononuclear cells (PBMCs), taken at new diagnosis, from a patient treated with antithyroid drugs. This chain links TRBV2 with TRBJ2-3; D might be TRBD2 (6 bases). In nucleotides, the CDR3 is TGTGCCAGCAGTGAAGGACAATTAGCGGCCGGCACAGATACGCAGTATTTT. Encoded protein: CASSEGQLAAGTDTQYF.